This is a list of T cell receptor beta chains from one sample in a study of blood T cell repertoires in COVID-19. Here immunoSEQ multiplex PCR was the method, and the copy in TCRdb shows in-frame clones only, minus some. Among over 60,000 clones listed, less than 95% were seen once. The sample was peripheral blood. These receptors were collected from a man aged 45-60 years with COVID-19, enrolled during active disease. The CDR3 runs from the conserved cysteine through the conserved F or W. A D gene is named only where the DNA matches it firmly. Size is stated for part of the rows, as once, few or many counts, or as a class when the clone is expanded.

J gene,clone size,D gene,V gene,CDR3 DNA,CDR3 protein
TRBJ2-7,-,TRBD1,TRBV6-2/TRBV6-3,TGTGCCAGCAGTTCCTGGGGAGACAGGGGGACCTACGAGCAGTACTTC,CASSSWGDRGTYEQYF
TRBJ2-2,-,-,TRBV3-1/TRBV3-2,TGTGCCAGCAGCCAAGACGGGCAGGGTGGGACCGGGGAGCTGTTTTTT,CASSQDGQGGTGELFF
TRBJ1-4,-,-,TRBV18,TGTGCCAGCTCACCACCGGGAGGGAGAGGAGAAAAACTGTTTTTT,CASSPPGGRGEKLFF
TRBJ2-7,-,TRBD1,TRBV24-1,TGTGCCACCAGTGATTCCCGGACAGGGAGCGACGAGCAGTACTTC,CATSDSRTGSDEQYF
TRBJ1-5,-,TRBD1,TRBV9,TGTGCCAGCAGCGGACAGGGTCTCCCCTCTCAGCCCCAGCATTTT,CASSGQGLPSQPQHF
TRBJ1-5,-,TRBD1,TRBV27,TGTGCCAGCAGTCGGACAGGGAGCAATCAGCCCCAGCATTTT,CASSRTGSNQPQHF
TRBJ1-1,-,TRBD1,TRBV7-9,TGTGCCAGCAGCTCAACGGGACAGGGGCGATCGAACACTGAAGCTTTCTTT,CASSSTGQGRSNTEAFF
TRBJ2-3,-,-,TRBV4-2,TGTGCCAGCAGCCAACCCCGGGATACGCAGTATTTT,CASSQPRDTQYF
TRBJ1-5,-,-,TRBV18,TGTGCCAGCTCACCATTGGGGGCTGATCAGCCCCAGCATTTT,CASSPLGADQPQHF
TRBJ1-2,-,-,TRBV29-1,TGCAGCGTTGAAGCCGGGGGGGCCCTCTATGGCTACACCTTC,CSVEAGGALYGYTF
TRBJ1-1,once,-,TRBV6-5,TGTGCCAGCAGTTACTCGAGCACTGAAGCTTTCTTT,CASSYSSTEAFF
TRBJ1-6,-,-,TRBV2,TGTGCCAGCAGTGAGCGCCCCGGGACAACAAATTCACCCCTCCACTTT,CASSERPGTTNSPLHF
TRBJ1-6,-,-,TRBV2,TGTGCCAGCAGTGATAGCCGCTCCTATAATTCACCCCTCCACTTT,CASSDSRSYNSPLHF
TRBJ2-2,-,TRBD2,TRBV27,TGTGCCAGCAGCCCCTCCGGGGGGTGGACTAGCGGCGCGAACACCGGGGAGCTGTTTTTT,CASSPSGGWTSGANTGELFF
TRBJ1-1,-,-,TRBV30,TGTGCCTGGAGTGCAATTCAGGGCACTGAAGCTTTCTTT,CAWSAIQGTEAFF
TRBJ1-2,-,TRBD1,TRBV6-2/TRBV6-3,TGTGCCAGCAGCCCCCGGGACAGGGGTACTAACTATGGCTACACCTTC,CASSPRDRGTNYGYTF
TRBJ1-4,-,-,TRBV6-5,TGTGCCAGCAGCGTGACAGGTTATAATGAAAAACTGTTTTTT,CASSVTGYNEKLFF
TRBJ1-1,-,TRBD1,TRBV25-1,TGTGCCAGCAGTGAATGGGGGGACAGCGGCGGAGCTTTCTTT,CASSEWGDSGGAFF
TRBJ2-5,-,-,TRBV7-2,TGTGCCAGCTCCCGGAGGGTTGGGAAAGAGACCCAGTACTTC,CASSRRVGKETQYF
TRBJ2-7,-,TRBD2,TRBV10-3,TGTGCCATCAGTGGGGGAACTAGCGGGAGGTACGAGCAGTACTTC,CAISGGTSGRYEQYF
TRBJ2-1,-,-,TRBV19,TGTGCCAGTAGTATTTTTGGGCGGGATAGTGATGAGCAGTTCTTC,CASSIFGRDSDEQFF
TRBJ2-1,once,-,TRBV2,TGTGCCAGCAGCACAACAGGGTACAATGAGCAGTTCTTC,CASSTTGYNEQFF
TRBJ2-3,-,-,TRBV2,TGTGCCAGCAGTGAACAAGCCGGAGAGACAGATACGCAGTATTTT,CASSEQAGETDTQYF
TRBJ2-7,-,TRBD2,TRBV15,TGTGCCACCAGCAGAGGGCTAGCGGGTGTCTCCTACGAGCAGTACTTC,CATSRGLAGVSYEQYF
TRBJ2-4,-,-,TRBV12-5,TGTGCTAGTGGTTCTAGCTTAGGCATTCAGTACTTC,CASGSSLGIQYF
TRBJ2-5,-,-,TRBV24-1,TGTGCCACCAGTGATTCCCGACAGCCGATCCAAGAGACCCAGTACTTC,CATSDSRQPIQETQYF
TRBJ2-7,-,-,TRBV21-1,TGTGCCAGCAGCACTCCGCGGGGGGCGGGGCGGTGCGAGCAGTACTTC,CASSTPRGAGRCEQYF
TRBJ1-2,-,TRBD1,TRBV7-8,TGTGCCAGCAGCTTAGCAGGGACAGGGGGCTATGGCTACACCTTC,CASSLAGTGGYGYTF
TRBJ1-1,-,TRBD1,TRBV5-1,TGCGCCAGCAGCTGGGAGCCACAGGGGGTTGGGGTGAACACTGAAGCTTTCTTT,CASSWEPQGVGVNTEAFF
TRBJ2-6,once,-,TRBV6-5,TGTGCCAGCAGTTACGAGGGAGCTGGGGCCAACGTCCTGACTTTC,CASSYEGAGANVLTF
TRBJ2-5,-,-,TRBV28,TGTGCCAGCAGCCTGCGGTATCCAGAGACCCAGTACTTC,CASSLRYPETQYF
TRBJ1-6,-,TRBD1,TRBV5-4,TGTGCCAGCAGCTTGCAACAGGGGAATAATTCACCCCTCCACTTT,CASSLQQGNNSPLHF
TRBJ1-1,-,TRBD1,TRBV4-1,TGCGCCAGCAGCCAACCGGGACAGCAAAACACTGAAGCTTTCTTT,CASSQPGQQNTEAFF
TRBJ2-7,-,-,TRBV5-4,TGTGCCAGCAGCCCACTCGGGAACCCTACCTACGAGCAGTACTTC,CASSPLGNPTYEQYF
TRBJ2-5,-,TRBD1,TRBV11-2,TGTGCCAGCAGCCGATTCGGACAGGGGGAGACCCAGTACTTC,CASSRFGQGETQYF
TRBJ1-2,-,-,TRBV4-1,TGCGCCAGCAGCCAAGGGCTACGTCTAGGCGATAAGAACTATGGCTACACCTTC,CASSQGLRLGDKNYGYTF
TRBJ2-1,-,TRBD2,TRBV4-1,TGCGCCAGCAGCCAAGATGGAAGCGGGAGGGCCGGGGGGCAGTTCTTC,CASSQDGSGRAGGQFF
TRBJ1-1,-,-,TRBV30,TGTGCCTGGGCTATGAACACTGAAGCTTTCTTT,CAWAMNTEAFF
TRBJ2-3,-,TRBD2,TRBV6-5,TGTGCCAGCAATCCTAGCGGGAGCACAGATACGCAGTATTTT,CASNPSGSTDTQYF
TRBJ2-5,-,-,TRBV6-2/TRBV6-3,TGTGCCAGCACCCCTTGGGGCCGCCAAGAGACCCAGTACTTC,CASTPWGRQETQYF
TRBJ1-1,-,TRBD1,TRBV12-3/TRBV12-4,TGTGCCAGTCGTCCCGGGACAGAGTATGAAGCTTTCTTT,CASRPGTEYEAFF
TRBJ1-4,once,-,TRBV5-4,TGTGCCAGCAGCTTGGAATCGGGGGAAAAACTGTTTTTT,CASSLESGEKLFF
TRBJ2-2,-,-,TRBV7-2,TGTGCCAGCAGCACGGACTCAGTCGCCGGGGAGCTGTTTTTT,CASSTDSVAGELFF
TRBJ2-5,once,TRBD2,TRBV7-2,TGTGCCAGCAGCTGGGGTAGCGGGAGTGGTGGGGAGACCCAGTACTTC,CASSWGSGSGGETQYF
TRBJ1-6,-,TRBD1,TRBV7-9,TGTGCCAGCAGGGATAGGGGGCAAAATTCACCCCTCCACTTT,CASRDRGQNSPLHF
TRBJ2-7,-,-,TRBV28,TGTGCCAGCAGTTTATTGAGGGTAAGGGTGTACGAGCAGTACTTC,CASSLLRVRVYEQYF
TRBJ2-5,-,-,TRBV4-1,TGCGCCAGCAGCCTCCTCCTAAAAGAGACCCAGTACTTC,CASSLLLKETQYF
TRBJ2-3,-,TRBD1,TRBV19,TGTGCCAGTAGTAAAGTTCGGGACAGGCGGTGGCCAGATACGCAGTATTTT,CASSKVRDRRWPDTQYF
TRBJ1-1,-,-,TRBV5-5,TGTGCCAGCAGCTTGGGGGCAACGAACACTGAAGCTTTCTTT,CASSLGATNTEAFF
TRBJ1-5,-,-,TRBV19,TGTGCCAGTACGGAGGCACCCTCTATTACGCCCCAGCATTTT,CASTEAPSITPQHF
TRBJ2-3,-,TRBD2,TRBV11-3,TGTGCCAGCAGCCCCGGGACTAGCGGGAGGACAGATACGCAGTATTTT,CASSPGTSGRTDTQYF
TRBJ2-7,-,TRBD2,TRBV27,TGTGCCAGCAACCCGACTCTAGCGGGAGGGCGTTACGAGCAGTACTTC,CASNPTLAGGRYEQYF
TRBJ2-1,-,TRBD2,TRBV2,TGTGCCAGCAGCGCCGGGACTAGCGGGATTGATGAGCAGTTCTTC,CASSAGTSGIDEQFF
TRBJ1-6,-,-,TRBV5-4,TGTGCCAGCAGCCGGATCGAGGGTTCACCCCTCCACTTT,CASSRIEGSPLHF
TRBJ1-4,-,-,TRBV9,TGTGCCAGCAGCGTAGCTGGTATAGGAGGGGAACTGTTTTTT,CASSVAGIGGELFF
TRBJ1-5,-,TRBD1,TRBV28,TGTGCCAGCAGCCATGGGACAGGTTATAGCAATCAGCCCCAGCATTTT,CASSHGTGYSNQPQHF
TRBJ1-2,-,TRBD1,TRBV15,TGTGCCACCAGCAGAGGGGACAAAGACAGGGCCTGGGGCTACACCTTC,CATSRGDKDRAWGYTF